This TCR beta chain was profiled in a study of identical twins' blood T cells. Reared together, all three twin pairs probably met the same infectious agents and vaccines. CDR1 LGHDT and CDR2 YNNKEL come from the germline V gene (reference sequence). With 3 bases removed from V and 3 bases from J, the gap between germline ends came to 11 bases. This CDR3 is 14 amino acids long. Study results and limitations: Twin similarity might stem from environmental factors, not only genetics. Top TCRbeta clonotypes were shared more with twin than unrelated donors.

Each TCR cDNA library carried sample-specific barcodes on both ends. Via MiXCR, TCRdb re-called the 5' RACE reads, giving one row per CDR3 protein. This table has fewer than 450,000 distinct CDR3 sequences, around 30% appearing once. There are a few counts of this clonotype. Its matching antigen is unknown. The specimen was PBMCs. The chain recombines TRBV3-1 with TRBJ1-1; D is unclear. This clonotype was sampled from a woman between 18 and 50 years old in good health. CDR3 DNA: TGTGCCAGCAGCCACCGACGGATGGACACTGAAGCTTTCTTT. Translating it yields CASSHRRMDTEAFF.